This T cell receptor (beta chain) stems from a study of blood T cell repertoires in COVID-19. Study as a whole: Italy, Spain and the United States were the sources of the convalescent and acute COVID-19 samples.

This CDR3 is built from 20 residues. The V gene's germline CDR1 is SGDLS and CDR2 YYNGEE. Unmatched junction bases numbered 8, after V lost 2 bases and J lost 0 bases. The authors' processing: Amplification of reference gene primers provided the estimated nucleated cell counts. Assay: immunoSEQ multiplex PCR; the TCRdb copy retains only in-frame clones and omits some. D and trimming were read from the DNA, whereas the V and J calls and clone size are those reported in that table. The sample shows about half a million clones, approximately 92% of them seen only once. This clonotype was sampled from a man aged 18 to 29 with COVID-19, enrolled during active disease. Sequencing was carried out using peripheral blood. The chain links TRBV9 to TRBJ2-2; 15 nucleotides match TRBD2. DNA for the CDR3: TGTGCCAGCAGCGTGGGACTAGCGGGAGGCCCCAACTCGAACACCGGGGAGCTGTTTTTT. Translating it yields CASSVGLAGGPNSNTGELFF.